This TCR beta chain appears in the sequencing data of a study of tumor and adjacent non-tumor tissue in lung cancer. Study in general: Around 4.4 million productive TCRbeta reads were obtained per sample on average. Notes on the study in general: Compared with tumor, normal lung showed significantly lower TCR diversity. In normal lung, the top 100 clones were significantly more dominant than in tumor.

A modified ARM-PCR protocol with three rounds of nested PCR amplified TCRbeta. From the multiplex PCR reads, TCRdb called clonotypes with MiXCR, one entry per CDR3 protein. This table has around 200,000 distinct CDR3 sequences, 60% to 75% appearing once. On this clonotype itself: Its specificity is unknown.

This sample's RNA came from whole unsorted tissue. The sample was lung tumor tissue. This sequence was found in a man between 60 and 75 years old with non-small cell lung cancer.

The CDR3 reads CSAGDRGRRAKNIQYF. The CDR3 DNA sequence: TGCAGTGCTGGGGACAGGGGGCGTCGAGCCAAAAACATTCAGTACTTC. The rearrangement joins TRBV20-1 to TRBJ2-4, with TRBD1 identical over 12 bases. This CDR3 comprises 16 residues. The junction had 5 bases not matched to a gene; V was cut back by 5 bases and J by 0 bases. Germline V gene sequence: CDR1 DFQATT, CDR2 SNEGSKA (reference sequence).